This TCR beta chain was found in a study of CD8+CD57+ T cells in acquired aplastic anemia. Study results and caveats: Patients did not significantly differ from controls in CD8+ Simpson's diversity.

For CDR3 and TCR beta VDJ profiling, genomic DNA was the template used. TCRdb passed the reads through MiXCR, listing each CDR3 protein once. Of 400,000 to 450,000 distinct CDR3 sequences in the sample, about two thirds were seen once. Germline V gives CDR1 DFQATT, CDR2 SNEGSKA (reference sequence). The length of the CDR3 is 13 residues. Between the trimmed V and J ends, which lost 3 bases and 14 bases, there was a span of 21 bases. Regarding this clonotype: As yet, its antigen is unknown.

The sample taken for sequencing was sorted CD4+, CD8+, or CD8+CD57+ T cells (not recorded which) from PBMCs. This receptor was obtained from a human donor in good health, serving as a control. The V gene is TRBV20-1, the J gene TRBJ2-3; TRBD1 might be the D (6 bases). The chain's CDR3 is CSASRGMVDTLYF. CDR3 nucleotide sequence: TGCAGTGCTAGTAGGGGGATGGTAGATACGTTGTATTTT.